This TCR beta chain is drawn from a study of cytomegalovirus exposure and HLA in healthy donors. Overall study: A prior study identified just under 120 million unique TCR beta sequences from about 180 million T cells.

Trimming removed 3 bases at V and 6 bases at J, with 21 bases between. In germline, CDR1 is SGDLS, CDR2 YYNGEE. This CDR3 is 16 amino acids long. Notes on the study in general: What was likely a sequencing artifact was a cluster of highly shared sequence variants. With DRB1 most and HLA-C fewest, TCR association rates differed between HLA loci in a later analysis.

With regard to this clone: Antigen specificity is unknown.

PCR used 60 Vbeta primers and 13 Jbeta primers. Study processing details: Roughly 10 million shared chains were among around 78 million unique TCR beta chains counted in a later analysis. This table comes from immunoSEQ multiplex PCR, and its TCRdb copy is limited to in-frame clones, with some not included. V, J and clone size were drawn from that table, and D and trimming were deduced from the DNA. The sample includes approximately 170,000 clones, 65% to 85% seen only once; the top ten take approximately 2.4%. This receptor was obtained from a male donor in good health and CMV-seronegative. The sample taken for sequencing was PBMCs. The J gene is TRBJ1-2, the V gene TRBV9; D remains unclear. CDR3 DNA sequence: TGTGCCAGCAGCGGCCTAATGGACGGGGTGGCCAATGGCTACACCTTC. As protein: CASSGLMDGVANGYTF.